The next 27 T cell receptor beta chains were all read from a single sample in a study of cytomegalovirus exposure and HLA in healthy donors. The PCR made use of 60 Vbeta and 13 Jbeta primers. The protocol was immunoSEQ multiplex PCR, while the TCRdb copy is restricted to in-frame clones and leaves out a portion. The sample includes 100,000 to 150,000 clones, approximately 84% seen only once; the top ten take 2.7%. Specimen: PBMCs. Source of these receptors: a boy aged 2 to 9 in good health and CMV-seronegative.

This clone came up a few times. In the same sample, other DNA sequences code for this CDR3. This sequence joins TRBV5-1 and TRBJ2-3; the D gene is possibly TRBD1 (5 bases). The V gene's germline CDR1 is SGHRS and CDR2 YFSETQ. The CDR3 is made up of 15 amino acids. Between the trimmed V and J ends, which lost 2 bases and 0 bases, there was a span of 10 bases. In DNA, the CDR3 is TGCGCCAGCAGCTTCCGAACAGGAAGCACAGATACGCAGTATTTT. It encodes CASSFRTGSTDTQYF.

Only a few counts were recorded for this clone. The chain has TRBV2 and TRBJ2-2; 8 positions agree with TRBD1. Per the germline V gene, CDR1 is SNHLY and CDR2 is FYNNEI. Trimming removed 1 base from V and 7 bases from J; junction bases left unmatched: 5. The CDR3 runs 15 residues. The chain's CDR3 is CASSEEGTGIGELFF. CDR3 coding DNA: TGTGCCAGCAGTGAAGAGGGGACAGGAATCGGGGAGCTGTTTTTT.

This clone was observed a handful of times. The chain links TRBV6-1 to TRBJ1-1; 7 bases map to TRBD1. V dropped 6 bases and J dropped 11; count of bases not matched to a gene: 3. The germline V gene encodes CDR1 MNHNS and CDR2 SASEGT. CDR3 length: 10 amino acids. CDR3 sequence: CASRTGRAFF. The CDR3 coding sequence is TGTGCCAGCAGGACAGGGAGGGCTTTCTTT.

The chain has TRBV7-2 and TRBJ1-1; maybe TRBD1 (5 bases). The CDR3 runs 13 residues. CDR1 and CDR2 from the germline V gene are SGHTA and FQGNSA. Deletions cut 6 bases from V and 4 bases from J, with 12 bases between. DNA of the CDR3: TGTGCCAGCAGAACCGCCGGGGGCACTGAAGCTTTCTTT. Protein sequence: CASRTAGGTEAFF.

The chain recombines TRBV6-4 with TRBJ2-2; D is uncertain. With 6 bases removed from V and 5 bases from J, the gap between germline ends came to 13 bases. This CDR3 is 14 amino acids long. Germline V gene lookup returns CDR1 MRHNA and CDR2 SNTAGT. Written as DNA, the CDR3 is TGTGCCAGCAGCCACGCGGTGGGTACCGGGGAGCTGTTTTTT. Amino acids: CASSHAVGTGELFF.

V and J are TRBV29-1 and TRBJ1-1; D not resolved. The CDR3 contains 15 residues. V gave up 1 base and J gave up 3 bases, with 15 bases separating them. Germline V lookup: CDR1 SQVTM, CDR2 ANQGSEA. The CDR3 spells CSVEGGRGWHTEAFF. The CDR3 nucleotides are TGCAGCGTTGAAGGTGGGCGGGGTTGGCACACTGAAGCTTTCTTT.

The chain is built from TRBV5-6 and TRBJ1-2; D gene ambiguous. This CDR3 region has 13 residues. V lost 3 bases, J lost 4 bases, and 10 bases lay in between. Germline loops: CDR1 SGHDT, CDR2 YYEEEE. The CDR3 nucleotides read TGTGCCAGCAGCTCGGTCACCCTCTATGGCTACACCTTC. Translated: CASSSVTLYGYTF. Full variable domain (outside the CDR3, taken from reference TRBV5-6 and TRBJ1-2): DAGVTQSPTHLIKTRGQQVTLRCSPKSGHDTVSWYQQALGQGPQFIFQYYEEEERQRGNFPDRFSGHQFPNYSSELNVNALLLGDSALYLCASSSVTLYGYTFGSGTRLTVV.

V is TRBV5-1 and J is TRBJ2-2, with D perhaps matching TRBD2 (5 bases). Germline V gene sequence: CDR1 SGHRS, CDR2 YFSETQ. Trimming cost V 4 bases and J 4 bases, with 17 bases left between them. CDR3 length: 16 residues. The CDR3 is CASSPSIGPGTGELFF. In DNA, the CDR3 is TGCGCCAGCAGCCCTAGCATAGGGCCTGGCACCGGGGAGCTGTTTTTT.

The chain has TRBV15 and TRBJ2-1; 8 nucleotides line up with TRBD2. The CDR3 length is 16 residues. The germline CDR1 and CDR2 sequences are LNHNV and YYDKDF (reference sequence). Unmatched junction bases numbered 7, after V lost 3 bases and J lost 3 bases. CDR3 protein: CATSSPGGASYNEQFF. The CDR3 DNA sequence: TGTGCCACCAGCAGTCCCGGGGGGGCCAGCTACAATGAGCAGTTCTTC.

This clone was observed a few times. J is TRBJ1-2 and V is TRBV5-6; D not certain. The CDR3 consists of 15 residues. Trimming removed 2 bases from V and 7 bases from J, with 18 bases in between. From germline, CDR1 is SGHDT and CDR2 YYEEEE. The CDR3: CASSFKTPRPGGYTF. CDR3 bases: TGTGCCAGCAGCTTTAAGACCCCTCGGCCAGGTGGCTACACCTTC.

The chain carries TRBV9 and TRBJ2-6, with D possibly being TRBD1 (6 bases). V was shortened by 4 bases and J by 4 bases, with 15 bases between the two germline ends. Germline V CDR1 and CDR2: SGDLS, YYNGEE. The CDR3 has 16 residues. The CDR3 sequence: CASSPIWGPGANVLTF. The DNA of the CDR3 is TGTGCCAGCAGCCCTATTTGGGGGCCCGGGGCCAACGTCCTGACTTTC.

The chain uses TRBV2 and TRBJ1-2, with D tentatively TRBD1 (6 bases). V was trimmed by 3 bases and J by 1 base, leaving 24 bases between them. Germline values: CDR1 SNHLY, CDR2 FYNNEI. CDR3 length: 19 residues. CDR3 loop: CASSDWIQGTRDINYGYTF. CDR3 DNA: TGTGCCAGCAGTGATTGGATCCAGGGGACCCGCGACATTAACTATGGCTACACCTTC.

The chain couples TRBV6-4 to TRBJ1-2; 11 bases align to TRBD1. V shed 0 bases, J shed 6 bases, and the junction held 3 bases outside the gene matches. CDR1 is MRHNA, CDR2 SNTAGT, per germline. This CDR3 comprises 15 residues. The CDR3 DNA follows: TGTGCCAGCAGTGACTCGGACAGGGGGCAGCATGGCTACACCTTC. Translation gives CASSDSDRGQHGYTF.

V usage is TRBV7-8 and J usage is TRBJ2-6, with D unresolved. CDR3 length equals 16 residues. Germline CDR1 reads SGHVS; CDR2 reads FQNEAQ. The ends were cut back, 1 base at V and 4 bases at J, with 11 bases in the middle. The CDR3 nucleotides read TGTGCCAGCAGCTTAGGCCTTCCGAGGGGGGCCAACGTCCTGACTTTC. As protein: CASSLGLPRGANVLTF. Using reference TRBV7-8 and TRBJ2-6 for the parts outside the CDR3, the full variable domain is GAGVSQSPRYKVAKRGQDVALRCDPISGHVSLFWYQQALGQGPEFLTYFQNEAQLDKSGLPSDRFFAERPEGSVSTLKIQRTQQEDSAVYLCASSLGLPRGANVLTFGAGSRLTVL.

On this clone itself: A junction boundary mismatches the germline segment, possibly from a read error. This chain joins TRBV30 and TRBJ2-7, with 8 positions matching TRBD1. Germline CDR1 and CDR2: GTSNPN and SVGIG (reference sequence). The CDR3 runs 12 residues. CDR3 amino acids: CAWTTGGYEQHF. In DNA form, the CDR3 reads TGTGCCTGGACCACAGGGGGTTACGAGCAGCACTTC.

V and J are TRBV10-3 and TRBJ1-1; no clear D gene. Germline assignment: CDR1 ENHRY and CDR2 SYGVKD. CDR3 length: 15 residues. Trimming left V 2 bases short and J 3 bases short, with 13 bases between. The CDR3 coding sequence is TGTGCCATCAGTGAGCCGCGGCAAGGCCACACTGAAGCTTTCTTT. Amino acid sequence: CAISEPRQGHTEAFF.

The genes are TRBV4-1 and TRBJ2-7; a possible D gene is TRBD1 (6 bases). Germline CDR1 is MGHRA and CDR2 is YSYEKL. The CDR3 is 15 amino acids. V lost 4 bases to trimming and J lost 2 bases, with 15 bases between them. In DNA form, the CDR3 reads TGCGCCAGCAGCCCTGGGGGACAAGGAGCCTACGAGCAGTACGTC. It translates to CASSPGGQGAYEQYV.

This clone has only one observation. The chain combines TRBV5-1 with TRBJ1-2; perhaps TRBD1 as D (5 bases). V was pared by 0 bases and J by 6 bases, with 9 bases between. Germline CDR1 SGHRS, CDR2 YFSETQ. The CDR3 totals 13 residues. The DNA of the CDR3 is TGCGCCAGCAGCTTGGCGGAGGGACATGGCTACACCTTC. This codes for CASSLAEGHGYTF.

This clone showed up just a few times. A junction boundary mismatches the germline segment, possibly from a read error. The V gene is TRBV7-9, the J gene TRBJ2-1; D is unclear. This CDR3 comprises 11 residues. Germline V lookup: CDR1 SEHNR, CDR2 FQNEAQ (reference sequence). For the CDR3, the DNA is TGTGCCAGCAGCTTAGACAACCCTGGCCTCTTC. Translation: CASSLDNPGLF.

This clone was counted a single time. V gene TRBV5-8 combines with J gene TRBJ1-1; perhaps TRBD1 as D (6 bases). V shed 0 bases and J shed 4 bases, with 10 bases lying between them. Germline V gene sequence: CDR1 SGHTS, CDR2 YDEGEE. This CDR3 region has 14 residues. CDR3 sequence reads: CASSLVQGTTEAFF. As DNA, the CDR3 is TGTGCCAGCAGCTTGGTCCAGGGGACCACTGAAGCTTTCTTT.

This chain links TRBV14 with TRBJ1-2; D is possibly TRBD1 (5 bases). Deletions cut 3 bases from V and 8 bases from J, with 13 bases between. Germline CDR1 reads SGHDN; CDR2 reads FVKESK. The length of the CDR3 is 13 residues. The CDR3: CASSQRPTGGYTF. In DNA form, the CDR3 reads TGTGCCAGCAGCCAGCGGCCAACAGGAGGCTACACCTTC.

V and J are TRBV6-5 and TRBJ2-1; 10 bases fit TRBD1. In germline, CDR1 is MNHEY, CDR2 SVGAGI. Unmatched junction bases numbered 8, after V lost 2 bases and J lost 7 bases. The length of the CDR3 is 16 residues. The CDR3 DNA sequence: TGTGCCAGCAGTTACGCGGAGACAGGGGGCCCAAATGAGCAGTTCTTC. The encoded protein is CASSYAETGGPNEQFF.

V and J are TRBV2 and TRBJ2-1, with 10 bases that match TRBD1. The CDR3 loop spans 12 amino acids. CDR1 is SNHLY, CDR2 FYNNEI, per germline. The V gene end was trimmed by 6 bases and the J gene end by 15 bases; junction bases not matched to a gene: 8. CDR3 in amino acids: CASSGTGQGRFF. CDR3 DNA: TGTGCCAGCAGCGGGACGGGACAGGGGAGGTTCTTC.

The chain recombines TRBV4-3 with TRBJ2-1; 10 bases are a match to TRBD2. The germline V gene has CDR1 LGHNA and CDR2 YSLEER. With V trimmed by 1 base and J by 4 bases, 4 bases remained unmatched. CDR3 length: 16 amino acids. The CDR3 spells CASSQAGLALYNEQFF. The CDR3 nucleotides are TGCGCCAGCAGCCAAGCGGGACTAGCGCTTTACAATGAGCAGTTCTTC.

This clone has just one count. As DNA, the CDR3 is TGTGCCAGCAGCTTAGTCCCGGGACAGGGGGCGAACACTGAAGCTTTCTTT. Its protein is CASSLVPGQGANTEAFF. The rearrangement joins TRBV11-2 to TRBJ1-1, with 12 bases identical to TRBD1. The V segment lost 1 base and the J segment 1 base; nucleotides outside the gene matches: 4. This CDR3 region has 17 residues. Germline loops: CDR1 SGHAT, CDR2 FQNNGV. The full variable domain, with the rest looked up from reference TRBV11-2 and TRBJ1-1, is EAGVAQSPRYKIIEKRQSVAFWCNPISGHATLYWYQQILGQGPKLLIQFQNNGVVDDSQLPKDRFSAERLKGVDSTLKIQPAKLEDSAVYLCASSLVPGQGANTEAFFGQGTRLTVV.

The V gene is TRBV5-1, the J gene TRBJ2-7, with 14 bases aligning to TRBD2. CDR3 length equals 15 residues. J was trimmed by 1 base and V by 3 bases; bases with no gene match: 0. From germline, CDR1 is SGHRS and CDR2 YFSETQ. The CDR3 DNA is TGCGCCAGCAGCTGGACTAGCGGGGGGTCCTACGAGCAGTACTTC. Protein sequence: CASSWTSGGSYEQYF.

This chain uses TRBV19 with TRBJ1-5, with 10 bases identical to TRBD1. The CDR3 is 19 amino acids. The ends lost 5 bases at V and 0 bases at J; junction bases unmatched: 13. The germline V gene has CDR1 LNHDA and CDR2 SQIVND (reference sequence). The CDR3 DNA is TGTGCCAGTAGTCCATCTGAGGGGACAGGGGCATATAGCAATCAGCCCCAGCATTTT. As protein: CASSPSEGTGAYSNQPQHF.